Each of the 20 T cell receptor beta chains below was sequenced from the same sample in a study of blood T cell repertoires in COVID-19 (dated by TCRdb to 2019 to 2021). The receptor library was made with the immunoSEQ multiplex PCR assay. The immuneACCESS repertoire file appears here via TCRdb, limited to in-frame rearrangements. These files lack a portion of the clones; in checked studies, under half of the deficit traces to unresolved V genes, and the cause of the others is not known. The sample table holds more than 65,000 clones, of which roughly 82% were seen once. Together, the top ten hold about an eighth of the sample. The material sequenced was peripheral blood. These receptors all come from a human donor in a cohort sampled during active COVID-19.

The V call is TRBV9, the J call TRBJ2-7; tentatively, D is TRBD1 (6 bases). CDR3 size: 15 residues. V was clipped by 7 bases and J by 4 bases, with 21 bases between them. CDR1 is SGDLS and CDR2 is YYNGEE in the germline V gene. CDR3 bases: TGTGCCAGCCACGGAGGACAGTTCAAATCTTACGAGCAGTACTTC. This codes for CASHGGQFKSYEQYF.

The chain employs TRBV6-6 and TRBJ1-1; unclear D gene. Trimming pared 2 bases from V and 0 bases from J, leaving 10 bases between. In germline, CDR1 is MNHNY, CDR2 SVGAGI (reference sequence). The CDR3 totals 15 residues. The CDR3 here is CASSYGQTMNTEAFF. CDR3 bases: TGTGCCAGCAGTTACGGGCAGACTATGAACACTGAAGCTTTCTTT.

This chain's CDR3 is CASSSVVGGTGELFF. CDR3 nucleotide sequence: TGTGCCAGCAGCTCGGTCGTCGGCGGCACCGGGGAGCTGTTTTTT. J is TRBJ2-2 and V is TRBV7-9; D not certain. V lost 4 bases and J lost 4, with 13 bases in between. CDR1 is SEHNR, CDR2 FQNEAQ, per germline (reference sequence). There are 15 residues in the CDR3.

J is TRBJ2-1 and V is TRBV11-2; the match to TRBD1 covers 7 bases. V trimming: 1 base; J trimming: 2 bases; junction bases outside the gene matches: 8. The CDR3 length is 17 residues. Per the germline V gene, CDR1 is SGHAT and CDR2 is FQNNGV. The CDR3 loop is CASSLAPDRAPYNEQFF. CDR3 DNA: TGTGCCAGCAGCTTAGCCCCCGACAGGGCGCCCTACAATGAGCAGTTCTTC.

CDR3 in amino acids: CASTLTGTDTQYF. The CDR3 nucleotides are TGTGCCAGTACGCTTACTGGCACAGATACGCAGTATTTT. This chain connects TRBV19 to TRBJ2-3; D is undetermined. The CDR3 has 13 amino acids. Per the germline V gene, CDR1 is LNHDA and CDR2 is SQIVND (reference sequence). The V end lost 7 bases, the J end lost 1 base, and 9 bases lay between the germline ends.

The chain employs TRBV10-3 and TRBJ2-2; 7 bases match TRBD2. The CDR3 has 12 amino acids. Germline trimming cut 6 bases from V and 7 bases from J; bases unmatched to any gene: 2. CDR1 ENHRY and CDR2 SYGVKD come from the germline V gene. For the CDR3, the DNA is TGTGCCATCAGGGGGGGGAACGGGGAGCTGTTTTTT. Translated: CAIRGGNGELFF.

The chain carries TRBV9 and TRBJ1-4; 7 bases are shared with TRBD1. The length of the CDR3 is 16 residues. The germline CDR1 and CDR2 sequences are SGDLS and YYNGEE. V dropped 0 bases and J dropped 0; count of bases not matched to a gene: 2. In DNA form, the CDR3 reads TGTGCCAGCAGCGTAGGGGACAGCACAACTAATGAAAAACTGTTTTTT. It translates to CASSVGDSTTNEKLFF.

The CDR3 loop is CASSRERSTEAFF. CDR3 in DNA: TGTGCCAGCAGTCGCGAACGTTCCACTGAAGCTTTCTTT. V is TRBV6-5 and J is TRBJ1-1; D uncertain. Germline values: CDR1 MNHEY, CDR2 SVGAGI. This CDR3 has 13 residues. V was pared by 5 bases and J by 4 bases, with 11 bases between.

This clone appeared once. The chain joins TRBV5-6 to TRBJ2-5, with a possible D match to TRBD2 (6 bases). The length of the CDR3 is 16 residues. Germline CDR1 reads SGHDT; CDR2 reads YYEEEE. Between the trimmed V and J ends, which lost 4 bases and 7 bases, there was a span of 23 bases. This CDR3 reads CASSRGGASGVGTQYF. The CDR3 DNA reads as TGTGCCAGCAGCCGCGGCGGGGCTTCGGGGGTGGGGACCCAGTACTTC.

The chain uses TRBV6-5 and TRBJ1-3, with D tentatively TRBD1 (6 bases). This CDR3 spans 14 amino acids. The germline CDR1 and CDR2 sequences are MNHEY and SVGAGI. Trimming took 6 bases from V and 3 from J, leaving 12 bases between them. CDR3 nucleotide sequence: TGTGCCAGCAGACACAGGGACGATGGAAACACCATATATTTT. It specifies CASRHRDDGNTIYF.

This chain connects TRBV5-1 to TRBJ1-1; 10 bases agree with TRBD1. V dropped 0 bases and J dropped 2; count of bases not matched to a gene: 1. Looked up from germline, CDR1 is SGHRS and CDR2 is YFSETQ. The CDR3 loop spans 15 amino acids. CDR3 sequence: CASSLGQGANTEAFF. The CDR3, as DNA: TGCGCCAGCAGCTTGGGACAGGGGGCTAACACTGAAGCTTTCTTT.

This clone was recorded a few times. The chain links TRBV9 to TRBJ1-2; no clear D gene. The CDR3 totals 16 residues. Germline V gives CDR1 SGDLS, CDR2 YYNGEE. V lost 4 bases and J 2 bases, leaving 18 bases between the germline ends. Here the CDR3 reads CASSFRPLEPNYGYTF. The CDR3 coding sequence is TGTGCCAGCAGCTTCCGTCCATTGGAGCCCAACTATGGCTACACCTTC.

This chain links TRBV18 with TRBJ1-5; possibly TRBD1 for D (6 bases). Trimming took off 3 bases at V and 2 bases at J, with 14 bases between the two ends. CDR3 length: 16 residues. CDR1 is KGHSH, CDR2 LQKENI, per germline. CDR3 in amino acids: CASSPEQGGGNQPQHF. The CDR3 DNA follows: TGTGCCAGCTCACCGGAACAGGGTGGGGGCAATCAGCCCCAGCATTTT.

CDR3 in DNA: TGTGCCAGTAGTCTCCCCCCTGAGCAGTTCTTC. This translates into CASSLPPEQFF. The J gene is TRBJ2-1, the V gene TRBV19; D uncertain. Trimming shortened V by 5 bases and J by 9 bases, and 8 bases separated the two germline ends. This CDR3 is built from 11 residues. Germline CDR1 and CDR2: LNHDA and SQIVND (reference sequence).

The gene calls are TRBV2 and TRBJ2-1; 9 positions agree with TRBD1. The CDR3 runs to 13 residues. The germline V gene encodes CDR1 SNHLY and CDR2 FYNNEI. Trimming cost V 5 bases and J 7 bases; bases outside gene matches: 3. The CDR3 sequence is CASSPGQGNEQFF. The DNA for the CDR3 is TGTGCCAGCAGTCCGGGACAGGGTAATGAGCAGTTCTTC. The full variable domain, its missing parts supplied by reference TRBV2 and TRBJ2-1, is EPEVTQTPSHQVTQMGQEVILRCVPISNHLYFYWYRQILGQKVEFLVSFYNNEISEKSEIFDDQFSVERPDGSNFTLKIRSTKLEDSAMYFCASSPGQGNEQFFGPGTRLTVL.

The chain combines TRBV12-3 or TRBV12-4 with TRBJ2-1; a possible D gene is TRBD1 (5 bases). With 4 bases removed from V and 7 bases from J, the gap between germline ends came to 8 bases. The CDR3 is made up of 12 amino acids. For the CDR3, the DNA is TGTGCCAGCAGTTACAAGGGGAATGAGCAGTTCTTC. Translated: CASSYKGNEQFF.

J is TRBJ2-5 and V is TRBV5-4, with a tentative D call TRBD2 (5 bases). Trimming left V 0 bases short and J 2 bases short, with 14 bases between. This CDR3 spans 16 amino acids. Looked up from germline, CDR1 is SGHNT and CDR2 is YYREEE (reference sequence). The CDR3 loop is CASSLGASRRQETQYF. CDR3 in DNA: TGTGCCAGCAGCTTGGGGGCTAGTAGGAGGCAAGAGACCCAGTACTTC.

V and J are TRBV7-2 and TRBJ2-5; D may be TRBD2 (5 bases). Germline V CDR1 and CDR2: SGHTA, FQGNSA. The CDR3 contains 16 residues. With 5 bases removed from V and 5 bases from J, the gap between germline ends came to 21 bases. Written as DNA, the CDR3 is TGTGCCAGCAGCCCCTCGGGTAGCGTCTATCGGGAGACCCAGTACTTC. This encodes CASSPSGSVYRETQYF.

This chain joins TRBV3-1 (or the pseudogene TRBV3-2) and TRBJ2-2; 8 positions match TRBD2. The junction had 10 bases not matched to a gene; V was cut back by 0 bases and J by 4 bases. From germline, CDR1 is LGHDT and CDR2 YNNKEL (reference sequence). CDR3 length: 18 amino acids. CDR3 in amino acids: CASSQDMRGLGTTGELFF. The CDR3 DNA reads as TGTGCCAGCAGCCAAGATATGCGGGGACTAGGAACCACCGGGGAGCTGTTTTTT.

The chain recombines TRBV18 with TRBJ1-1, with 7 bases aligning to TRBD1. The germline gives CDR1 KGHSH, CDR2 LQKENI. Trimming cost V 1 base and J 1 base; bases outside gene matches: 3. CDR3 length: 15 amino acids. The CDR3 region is CASSPQGARNTEAFF. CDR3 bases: TGTGCCAGCTCACCACAGGGGGCGAGGAACACTGAAGCTTTCTTT.